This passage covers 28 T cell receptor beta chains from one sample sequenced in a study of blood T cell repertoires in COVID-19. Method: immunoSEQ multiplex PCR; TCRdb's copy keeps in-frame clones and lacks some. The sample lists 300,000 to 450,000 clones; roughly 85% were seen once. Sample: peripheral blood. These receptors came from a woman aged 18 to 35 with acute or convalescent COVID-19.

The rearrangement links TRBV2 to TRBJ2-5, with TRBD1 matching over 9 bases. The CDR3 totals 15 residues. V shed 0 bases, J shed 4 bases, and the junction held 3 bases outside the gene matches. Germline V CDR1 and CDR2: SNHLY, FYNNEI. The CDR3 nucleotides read TGTGCCAGCAGTGAAGCGGGACAGGGTAGAGAGACCCAGTACTTC. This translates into CASSEAGQGRETQYF.

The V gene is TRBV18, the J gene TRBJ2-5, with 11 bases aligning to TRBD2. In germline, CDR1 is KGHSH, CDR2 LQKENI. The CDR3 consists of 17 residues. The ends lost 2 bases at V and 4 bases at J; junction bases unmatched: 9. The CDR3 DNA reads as TGTGCCAGCTCACCATCAGATACTAGCGGGGGTGCAGAGACCCAGTACTTC. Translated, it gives CASSPSDTSGGAETQYF.

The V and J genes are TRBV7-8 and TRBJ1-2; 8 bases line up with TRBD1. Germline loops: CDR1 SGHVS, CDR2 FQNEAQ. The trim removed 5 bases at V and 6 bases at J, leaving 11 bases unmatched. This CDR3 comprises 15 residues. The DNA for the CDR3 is TGTGCCAGCAGCACTAACAGGGGGTTGGAAGATGGCTACACCTTC. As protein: CASSTNRGLEDGYTF.

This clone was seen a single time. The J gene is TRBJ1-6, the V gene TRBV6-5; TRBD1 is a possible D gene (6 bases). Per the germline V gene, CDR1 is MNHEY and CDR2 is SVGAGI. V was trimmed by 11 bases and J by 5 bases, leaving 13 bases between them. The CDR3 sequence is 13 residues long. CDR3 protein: CAGRQVDNSPLHF. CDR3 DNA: TGTGCCGGGAGACAGGTGGATAATTCACCCCTCCACTTT.

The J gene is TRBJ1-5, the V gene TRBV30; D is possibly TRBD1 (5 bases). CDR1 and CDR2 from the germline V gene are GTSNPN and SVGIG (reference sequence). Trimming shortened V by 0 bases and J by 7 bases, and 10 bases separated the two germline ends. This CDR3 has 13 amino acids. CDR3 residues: CAWSVQGGQPQHF. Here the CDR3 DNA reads TGTGCCTGGAGTGTCCAGGGAGGCCAGCCCCAGCATTTT.

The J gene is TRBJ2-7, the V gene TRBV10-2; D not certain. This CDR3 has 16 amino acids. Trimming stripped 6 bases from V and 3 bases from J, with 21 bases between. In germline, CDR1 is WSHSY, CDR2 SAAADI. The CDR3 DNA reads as TGCGCCAGCAGCGGAATTGGGCCCGCCGACGGCTACGAGCAGTACTTC. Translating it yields CASSGIGPADGYEQYF.

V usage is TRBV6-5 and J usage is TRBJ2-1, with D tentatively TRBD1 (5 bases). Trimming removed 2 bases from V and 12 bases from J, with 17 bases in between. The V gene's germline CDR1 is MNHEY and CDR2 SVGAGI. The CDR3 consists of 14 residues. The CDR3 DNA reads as TGTGCCAGCAGTTACGGGCCCGAAGGGGAAAGGCAGTTCTTC. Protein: CASSYGPEGERQFF.

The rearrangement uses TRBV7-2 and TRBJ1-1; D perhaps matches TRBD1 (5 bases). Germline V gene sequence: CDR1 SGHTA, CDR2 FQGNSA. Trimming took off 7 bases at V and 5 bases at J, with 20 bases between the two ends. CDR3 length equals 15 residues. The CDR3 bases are TGTGCCAGCACCCGCGGGGTAGCTAAGGGGACTGAAGCTTTCTTT. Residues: CASTRGVAKGTEAFF.

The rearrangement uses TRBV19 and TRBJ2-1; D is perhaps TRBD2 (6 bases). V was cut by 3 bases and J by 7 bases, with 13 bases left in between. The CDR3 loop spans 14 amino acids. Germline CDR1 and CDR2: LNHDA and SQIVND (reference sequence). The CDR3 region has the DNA TGTGCCAGTAGTATGACCGGGGGTAGGAATGAGCAGTTCTTC. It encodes CASSMTGGRNEQFF.

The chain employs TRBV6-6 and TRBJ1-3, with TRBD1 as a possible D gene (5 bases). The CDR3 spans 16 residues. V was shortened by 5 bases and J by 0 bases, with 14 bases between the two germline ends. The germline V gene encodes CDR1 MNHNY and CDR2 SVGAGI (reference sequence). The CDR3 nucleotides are TGTGCCAGCAGTCCGACAGAAAGACGCTCTGGAAACACCATATATTTT. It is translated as CASSPTERRSGNTIYF.

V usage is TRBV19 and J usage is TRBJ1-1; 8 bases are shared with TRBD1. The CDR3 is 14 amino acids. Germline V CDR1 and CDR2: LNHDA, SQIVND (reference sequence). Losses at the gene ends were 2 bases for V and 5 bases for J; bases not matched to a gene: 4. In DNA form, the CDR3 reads TGTGCCAGTAGTATAAACAGGGGGATTACTGAAGCTTTCTTT. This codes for CASSINRGITEAFF.

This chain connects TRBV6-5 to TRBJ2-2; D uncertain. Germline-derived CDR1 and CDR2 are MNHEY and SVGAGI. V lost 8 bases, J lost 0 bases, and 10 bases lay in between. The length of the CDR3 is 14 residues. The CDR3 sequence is CASHRTTNTGELFF. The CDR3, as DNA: TGTGCCAGCCATCGAACAACGAACACCGGGGAGCTGTTTTTT.

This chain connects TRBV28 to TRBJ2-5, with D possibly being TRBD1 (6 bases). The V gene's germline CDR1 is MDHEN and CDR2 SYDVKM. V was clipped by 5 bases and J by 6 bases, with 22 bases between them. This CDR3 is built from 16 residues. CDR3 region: CASSDRGGKGTQTQYF. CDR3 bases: TGTGCCAGCAGTGACCGAGGGGGAAAGGGAACACAGACCCAGTACTTC. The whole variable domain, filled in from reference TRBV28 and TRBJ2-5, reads DVKVTQSSRYLVKRTGEKVFLECVQDMDHENMFWYRQDPGLGLRLIYFSYDVKMKEKGDIPEGYSVSREKKERFSLILESASTNQTSMYLCASSDRGGKGTQTQYFGPGTRLLVL.

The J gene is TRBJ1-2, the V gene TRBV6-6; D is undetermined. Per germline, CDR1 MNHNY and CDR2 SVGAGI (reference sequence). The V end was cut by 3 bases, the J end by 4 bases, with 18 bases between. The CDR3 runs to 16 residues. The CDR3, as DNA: TGTGCCAGCAGTTATGAGGGCACCCGTATGTTCTATGGCTACACCTTC. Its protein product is CASSYEGTRMFYGYTF.

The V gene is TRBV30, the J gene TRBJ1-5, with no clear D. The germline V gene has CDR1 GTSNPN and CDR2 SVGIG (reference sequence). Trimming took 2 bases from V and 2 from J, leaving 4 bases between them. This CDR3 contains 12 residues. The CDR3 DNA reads TGTGCCTGGAGTCAGGGCAATCAGCCCCAGCATTTT. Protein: CAWSQGNQPQHF.

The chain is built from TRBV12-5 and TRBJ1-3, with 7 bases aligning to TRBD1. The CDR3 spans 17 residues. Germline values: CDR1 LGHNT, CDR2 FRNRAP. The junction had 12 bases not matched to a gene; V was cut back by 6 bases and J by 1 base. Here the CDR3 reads CASGQATGDNSGNTIYF. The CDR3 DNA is TGTGCTAGTGGGCAGGCTACAGGGGACAATTCTGGAAACACCATATATTTT. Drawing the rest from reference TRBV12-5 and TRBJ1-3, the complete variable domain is DARVTQTPRHKVTEMGQEVTMRCQPILGHNTVFWYRQTMMQGLELLAYFRNRAPLDDSGMPKDRFSAEMPDATLATLKIQPSEPRDSAVYFCASGQATGDNSGNTIYFGEGSWLTVV.

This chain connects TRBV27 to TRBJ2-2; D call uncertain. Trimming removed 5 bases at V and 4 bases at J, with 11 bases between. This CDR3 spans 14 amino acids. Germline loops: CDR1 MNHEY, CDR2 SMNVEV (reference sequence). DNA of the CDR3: TGTGCCAGCAGTCCCCGGCGGAGCACCGGGGAGCTGTTTTTT. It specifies CASSPRRSTGELFF.

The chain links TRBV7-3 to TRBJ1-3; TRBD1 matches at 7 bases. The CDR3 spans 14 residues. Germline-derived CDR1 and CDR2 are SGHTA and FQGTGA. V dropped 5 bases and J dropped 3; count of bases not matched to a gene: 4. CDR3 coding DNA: TGTGCCAGCAGCCCCGACAGGGTTGGAAACACCATATATTTT. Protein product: CASSPDRVGNTIYF.

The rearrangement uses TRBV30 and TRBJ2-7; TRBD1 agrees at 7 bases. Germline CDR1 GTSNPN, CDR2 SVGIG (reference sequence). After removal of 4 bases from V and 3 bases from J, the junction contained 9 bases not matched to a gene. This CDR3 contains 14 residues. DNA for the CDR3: TGTGCCTGGATCCTGACAGGGTCCAACTACGAGCAGTACTTC. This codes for CAWILTGSNYEQYF. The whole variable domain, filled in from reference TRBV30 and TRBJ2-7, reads SQTIHQWPATLVQPVGSPLSLECTVEGTSNPNLYWYRQAAGRGLQLLFYSVGIGQISSEVPQNLSASRPQDRQFILSSKKLLLSDSGFYLCAWILTGSNYEQYFGPGTRLTVT.

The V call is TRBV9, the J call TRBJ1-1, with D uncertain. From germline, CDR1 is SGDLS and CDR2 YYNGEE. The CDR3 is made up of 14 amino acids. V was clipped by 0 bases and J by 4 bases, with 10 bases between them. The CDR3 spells CASSVGFGGTEAFF. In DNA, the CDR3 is TGTGCCAGCAGCGTAGGTTTCGGTGGCACTGAAGCTTTCTTT.

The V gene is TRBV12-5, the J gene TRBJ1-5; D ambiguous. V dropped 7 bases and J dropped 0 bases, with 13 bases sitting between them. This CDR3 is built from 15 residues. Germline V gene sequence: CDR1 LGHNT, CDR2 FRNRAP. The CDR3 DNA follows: TGTGCTAGTGTCTTAGAGTGGGCTAGCAATCAGCCCCAGCATTTT. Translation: CASVLEWASNQPQHF.

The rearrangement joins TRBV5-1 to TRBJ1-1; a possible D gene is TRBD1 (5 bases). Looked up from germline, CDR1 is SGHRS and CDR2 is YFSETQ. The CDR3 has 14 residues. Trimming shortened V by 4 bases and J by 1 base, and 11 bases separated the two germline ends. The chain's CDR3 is CASSPDSTNTEAFF. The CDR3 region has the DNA TGCGCCAGCAGCCCCGACAGCACGAACACTGAAGCTTTCTTT.

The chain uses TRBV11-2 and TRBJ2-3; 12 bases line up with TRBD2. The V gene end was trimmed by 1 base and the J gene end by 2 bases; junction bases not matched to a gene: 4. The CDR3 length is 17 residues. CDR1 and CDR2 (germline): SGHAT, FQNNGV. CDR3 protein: CASSLGASGRATDTQYF. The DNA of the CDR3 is TGTGCCAGCAGCTTAGGGGCTAGCGGGAGGGCCACAGATACGCAGTATTTT.

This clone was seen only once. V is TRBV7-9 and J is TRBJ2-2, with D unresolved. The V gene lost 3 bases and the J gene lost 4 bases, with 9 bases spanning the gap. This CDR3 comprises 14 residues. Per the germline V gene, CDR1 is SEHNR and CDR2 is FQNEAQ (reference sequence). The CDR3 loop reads CASSLRLVTGELFF. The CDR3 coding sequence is TGTGCCAGCAGCTTGAGGCTGGTCACCGGGGAGCTGTTTTTT.

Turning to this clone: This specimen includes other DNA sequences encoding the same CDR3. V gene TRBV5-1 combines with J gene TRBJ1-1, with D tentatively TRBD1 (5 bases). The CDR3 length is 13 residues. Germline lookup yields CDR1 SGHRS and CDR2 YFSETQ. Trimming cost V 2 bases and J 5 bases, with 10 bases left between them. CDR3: CASSLTQGTEAFF. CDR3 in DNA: TGCGCCAGCAGCTTAACCCAGGGAACTGAAGCTTTCTTT.

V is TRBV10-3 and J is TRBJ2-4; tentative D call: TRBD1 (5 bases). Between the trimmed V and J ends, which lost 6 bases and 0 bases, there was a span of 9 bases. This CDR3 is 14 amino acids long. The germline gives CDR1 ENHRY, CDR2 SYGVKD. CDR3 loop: CAISLDIAKNIQYF. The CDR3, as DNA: TGTGCCATCAGCTTGGACATAGCCAAAAACATTCAGTACTTC.

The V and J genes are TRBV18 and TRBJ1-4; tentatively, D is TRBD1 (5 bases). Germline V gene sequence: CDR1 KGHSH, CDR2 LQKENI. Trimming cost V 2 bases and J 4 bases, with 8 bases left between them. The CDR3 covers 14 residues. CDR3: CASSPGGNNEKLFF. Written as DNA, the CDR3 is TGTGCCAGCTCACCAGGGGGGAATAATGAAAAACTGTTTTTT.

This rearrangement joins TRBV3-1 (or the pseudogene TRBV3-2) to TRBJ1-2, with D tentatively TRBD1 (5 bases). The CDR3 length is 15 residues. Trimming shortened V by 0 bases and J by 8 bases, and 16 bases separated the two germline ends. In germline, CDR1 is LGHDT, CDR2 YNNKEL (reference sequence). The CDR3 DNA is TGTGCCAGCAGCCAAGATGTAAGGGGTATGTGGGGCTACACCTTC. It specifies CASSQDVRGMWGYTF.